These 19 T cell receptor beta chains came from one sample sequenced in a study of technical replicates of blood from a few donors. TCRdb keeps only in-frame clones here, not all; method: immunoSEQ multiplex PCR. This sample yields 60,000 to 65,000 clones, of which 90% to 95% are seen a single time; about 4.5% belongs to the top ten. The source material was PBMCs. Source of these receptors: a human donor in good health. Some clones in this sample may be carry-over from other donors' samples.

The count of this clone is one. CDR3 bases: TGTGCCAGCAGTCTAACAGGGGGCTCTAGTTCACCCCTCCACTTT. Translated: CASSLTGGSSSPLHF. The rearrangement joins TRBV2 to TRBJ1-6; 9 bases fit TRBD1. There are 15 residues in the CDR3. Trimming cost V 5 bases and J 9 bases; bases outside gene matches: 8. Germline V gene lookup returns CDR1 SNHLY and CDR2 FYNNEI.

This chain links TRBV4-1 with TRBJ2-7; 9 bases match TRBD1. Germline V gives CDR1 MGHRA, CDR2 YSYEKL. With V trimmed by 2 bases and J by 1 base, 3 bases remained unmatched. This CDR3 is 15 amino acids long. CDR3 region: CASSQSGTGSYEQYF. CDR3 DNA sequence: TGCGCCAGCAGCCAATCCGGGACAGGGTCCTACGAGCAGTACTTC.

This rearrangement joins TRBV2 to TRBJ2-3; D unresolved. Germline values: CDR1 SNHLY, CDR2 FYNNEI. Trimming pared 2 bases from V and 5 bases from J, leaving 14 bases between. This CDR3 comprises 15 residues. Here the CDR3 DNA reads TGTGCCAGCAGTGAACGTTCGAATAGTAGAGATACGCAGTATTTT. Translating it yields CASSERSNSRDTQYF. Full variable domain (remainder filled in from reference TRBV2 and TRBJ2-3): EPEVTQTPSHQVTQMGQEVILRCVPISNHLYFYWYRQILGQKVEFLVSFYNNEISEKSEIFDDQFSVERPDGSNFTLKIRSTKLEDSAMYFCASSERSNSRDTQYFGPGTRLTVL.

CDR3 coding DNA: TGCGCCAGCAGCCTCTCGGGACAGGGGACCACTGAAGCTTTCTTT. This codes for CASSLSGQGTTEAFF. The chain couples TRBV5-1 to TRBJ1-1, with 10 bases fitting TRBD1. The CDR3 length is 15 residues. Germline V gene data show CDR1 as SGHRS and CDR2 as YFSETQ. Trimming at V came to 4 bases and at J to 4 bases, leaving 7 bases not matched to a gene.

This clone has only one observation. The gene calls are TRBV5-6 and TRBJ2-1; D not resolved. Deletions cut 6 bases from V and 0 bases from J, with 13 bases between. The CDR3 is made up of 15 amino acids. CDR1 is SGHDT and CDR2 is YYEEEE in the germline V gene. In DNA, the CDR3 is TGTGCCAGCACCCCAGCGATATCCTCCTACAATGAGCAGTTCTTC. This gives the protein CASTPAISSYNEQFF.

This chain uses TRBV7-6 with TRBJ2-1; 7 nucleotides agree with TRBD2. Trimming at V came to 4 bases and at J to 6 bases, leaving 9 bases not matched to a gene. The length of the CDR3 is 15 residues. Germline assignment: CDR1 SGHVS and CDR2 FNYEAQ. The DNA of the CDR3 is TGTGCCAGCAGCTCTACAACTAGCGAGATCAATGAGCAGTTCTTC. As protein: CASSSTTSEINEQFF.

This clone was seen just once. The chain uses TRBV5-1 and TRBJ2-3, with 7 bases matching TRBD2. Trimming removed 1 base from V and 4 bases from J; junction bases left unmatched: 0. Germline assignment: CDR1 SGHRS and CDR2 YFSETQ. The CDR3 runs 13 residues. Here the CDR3 reads CASSLTSADTQYF. CDR3 DNA: TGCGCCAGCAGCTTGACTAGCGCAGATACGCAGTATTTT.

This chain links TRBV5-4 with TRBJ2-3; 7 bases align to TRBD2. This CDR3 comprises 14 residues. Germline V lookup: CDR1 SGHNT, CDR2 YYREEE (reference sequence). The ends lost 4 bases at V and 3 bases at J; junction bases unmatched: 5. As DNA, the CDR3 is TGTGCCAGCAGCGCCCCCGGGGGGACAGATACGCAGTATTTT. Its translation: CASSAPGGTDTQYF.

The chain combines TRBV11-3 with TRBJ2-1; D not resolved. Germline loops: CDR1 SGHNT, CDR2 YENEEA. The CDR3 runs to 14 residues. The V gene lost 0 bases and the J gene lost 4 bases, with 7 bases spanning the gap. CDR3 DNA: TGTGCCAGCAGCTTAGATCCGCTATACAATGAGCAGTTCTTC. It specifies CASSLDPLYNEQFF.

The chain links TRBV19 to TRBJ1-2; D call uncertain. This CDR3 comprises 12 residues. Trimming stripped 5 bases from V and 11 bases from J, with 15 bases between. CDR1 is LNHDA and CDR2 is SQIVND in the germline V gene (reference sequence). The CDR3 sequence: CASSPGTAQYTF. In DNA, the CDR3 is TGTGCCAGTAGTCCCGGCACAGCCCAGTACACCTTC.

The rearrangement joins TRBV7-9 to TRBJ2-5; D gene unclear. The CDR3 consists of 10 residues. V lost 5 bases and J 5 bases, leaving 3 bases between the germline ends. The germline CDR1 and CDR2 sequences are SEHNR and FQNEAQ (reference sequence). The CDR3 DNA follows: TGTGCCAGCAGCCGGGAGACCCAGTACTTC. Translation: CASSRETQYF.

V and J are TRBV6-5 and TRBJ2-5; 7 nucleotides agree with TRBD2. With V trimmed by 4 bases and J by 8 bases, 7 bases remained unmatched. The germline gives CDR1 MNHEY, CDR2 SVGAGI. The CDR3 spans 13 residues. The CDR3 loop reads CASSSGLLETQYF. Written as DNA, the CDR3 is TGTGCCAGCAGTTCGGGACTACTAGAAACCCAGTACTTC.

This rearrangement joins TRBV7-3 to TRBJ2-7; 7 bases fit TRBD1. Germline V gene sequence: CDR1 SGHTA, CDR2 FQGTGA. V gave up 5 bases and J gave up 3 bases; unmatched junction bases: 10. The CDR3 is 15 amino acids. The CDR3 DNA reads TGTGCCAGCAGCCTTGTTCCGGGACAGAACTACGAGCAGTACTTC. The encoded protein is CASSLVPGQNYEQYF.

J is TRBJ1-6 and V is TRBV19, with 11 nucleotides matching TRBD1. The CDR3 spans 14 residues. With 6 bases clipped from V and 10 bases from J, the junction kept 5 bases outside the gene matches. Germline loops: CDR1 LNHDA, CDR2 SQIVND (reference sequence). CDR3 sequence: CASRGDRGESPLHF. Here the CDR3 DNA reads TGTGCCAGTAGAGGGGACAGGGGGGAGTCACCCCTCCACTTT.

This clone was observed once. V gene TRBV2 combines with J gene TRBJ2-7; D possibly corresponds to TRBD2 (5 bases). The CDR3 totals 14 residues. V lost 8 bases to trimming and J lost 0 bases, with 14 bases between them. Germline V CDR1 and CDR2: SNHLY, FYNNEI. CDR3 bases: TGTGCCAGCCATCTAGCTTACCTCTCCTACGAGCAGTACTTC. As protein: CASHLAYLSYEQYF.

The chain carries TRBV30 and TRBJ1-1; TRBD1 might be the D (6 bases). Germline V CDR1 and CDR2: GTSNPN, SVGIG (reference sequence). V was trimmed by 0 bases and J by 1 base, leaving 12 bases between them. This CDR3 region has 15 residues. The CDR3 bases are TGTGCCTGGAGTGTACCCCCGGGACAGAACACTGAAGCTTTCTTT. Translation gives CAWSVPPGQNTEAFF. Using reference TRBV30 and TRBJ1-1 for the parts outside the CDR3, the full variable domain is SQTIHQWPATLVQPVGSPLSLECTVEGTSNPNLYWYRQAAGRGLQLLFYSVGIGQISSEVPQNLSASRPQDRQFILSSKKLLLSDSGFYLCAWSVPPGQNTEAFFGQGTRLTVV.

The J gene is TRBJ1-2, the V gene TRBV6-5; 11 bases are a match to TRBD1. The CDR3 runs to 15 residues. Germline values: CDR1 MNHEY, CDR2 SVGAGI. Trimming cost V 2 bases and J 4 bases; bases outside gene matches: 3. The CDR3 DNA sequence: TGTGCCAGCAGTTACGGACAGGGGGCGTCCTATGGCTACACCTTC. Its translation is CASSYGQGASYGYTF.

The genes are TRBV14 and TRBJ1-3, with a possible D match to TRBD1 (5 bases). CDR1 is SGHDN and CDR2 is FVKESK in the germline V gene. The V gene lost 6 bases and the J gene lost 4 bases, with 16 bases spanning the gap. The CDR3 is 15 amino acids. The CDR3 sequence: CASSSTGGPGNTIYF. CDR3 in DNA: TGTGCCAGCAGTTCAACGGGGGGTCCGGGAAACACCATATATTTT.

This clone was recorded once. The chain joins TRBV6-1 to TRBJ1-6; 7 nucleotides align to TRBD1. Germline V gene data show CDR1 as MNHNS and CDR2 as SASEGT. After removal of 2 bases from V and 7 bases from J, the junction contained 5 bases not matched to a gene. The CDR3 sequence is 15 residues long. DNA for the CDR3: TGTGCCAGCAGTGAACTAGGGGGCAGGAATTCACCCCTCCACTTT. Translating gives CASSELGGRNSPLHF.